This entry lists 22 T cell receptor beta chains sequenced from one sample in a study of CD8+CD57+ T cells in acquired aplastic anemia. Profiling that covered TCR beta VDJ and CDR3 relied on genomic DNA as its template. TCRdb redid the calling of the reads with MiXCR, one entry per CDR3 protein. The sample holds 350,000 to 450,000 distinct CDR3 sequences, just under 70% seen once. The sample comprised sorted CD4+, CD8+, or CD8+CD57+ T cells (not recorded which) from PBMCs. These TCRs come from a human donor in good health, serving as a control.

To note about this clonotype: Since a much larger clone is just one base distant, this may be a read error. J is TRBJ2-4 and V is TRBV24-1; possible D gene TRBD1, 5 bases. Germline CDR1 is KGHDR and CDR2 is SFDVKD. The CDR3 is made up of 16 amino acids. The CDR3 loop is CATSQVVRQSVDIQYF. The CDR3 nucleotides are TGCGCCACCAGCCAAGTGGTTCGACAGAGCGTAGACATTCAGTACTTC.

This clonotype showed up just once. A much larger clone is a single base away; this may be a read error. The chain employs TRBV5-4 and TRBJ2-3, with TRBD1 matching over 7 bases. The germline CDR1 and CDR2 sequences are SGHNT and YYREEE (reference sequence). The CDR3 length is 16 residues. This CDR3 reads CASGLYRGSSTDTQYF. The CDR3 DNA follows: TGTGCCAGCGGCTTATACAGGGGCTCTAGCACAGATACGCAGTATTTT.

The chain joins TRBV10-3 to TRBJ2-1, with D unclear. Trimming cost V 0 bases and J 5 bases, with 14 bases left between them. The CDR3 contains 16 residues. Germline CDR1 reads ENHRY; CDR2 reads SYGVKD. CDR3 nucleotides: TGTGCCATCAGTGAGTCCAAGGATTACCGGGACAATGAGCAGTTCTTC. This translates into CAISESKDYRDNEQFF.

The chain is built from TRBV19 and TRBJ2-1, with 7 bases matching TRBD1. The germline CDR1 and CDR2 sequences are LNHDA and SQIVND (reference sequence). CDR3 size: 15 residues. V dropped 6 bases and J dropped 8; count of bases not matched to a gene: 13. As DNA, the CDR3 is TGTGCCAGTAGCCCCTTTCCGAGGGGGACAGATGAGCAGTTCTTC. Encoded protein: CASSPFPRGTDEQFF.

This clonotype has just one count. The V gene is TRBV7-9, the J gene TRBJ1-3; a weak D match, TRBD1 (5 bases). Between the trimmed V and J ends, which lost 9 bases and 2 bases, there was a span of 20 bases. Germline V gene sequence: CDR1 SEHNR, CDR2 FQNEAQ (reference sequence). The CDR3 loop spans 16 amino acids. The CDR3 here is CASTPGGRVAGNTIYF. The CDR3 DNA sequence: TGTGCCAGTACCCCTGGGGGTAGGGTCGCTGGAAACACCATATATTTT.

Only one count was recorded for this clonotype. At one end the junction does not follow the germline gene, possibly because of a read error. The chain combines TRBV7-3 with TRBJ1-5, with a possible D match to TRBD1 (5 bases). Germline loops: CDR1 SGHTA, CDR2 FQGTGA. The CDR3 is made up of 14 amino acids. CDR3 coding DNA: TGTGCCAGCAGCTTCCAGTCGGGGGTGGTCACCTTCGGTTTT. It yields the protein CASSFQSGVVTFGF.

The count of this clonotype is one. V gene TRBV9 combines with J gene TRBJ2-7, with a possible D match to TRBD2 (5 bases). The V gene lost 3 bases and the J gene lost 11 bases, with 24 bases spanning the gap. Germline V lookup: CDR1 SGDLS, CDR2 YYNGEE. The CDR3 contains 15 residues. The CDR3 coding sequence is TGTGCCAGCAGCGCCATCGACCGGACCGGGATCAGAGAGTACTTC. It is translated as CASSAIDRTGIREYF.

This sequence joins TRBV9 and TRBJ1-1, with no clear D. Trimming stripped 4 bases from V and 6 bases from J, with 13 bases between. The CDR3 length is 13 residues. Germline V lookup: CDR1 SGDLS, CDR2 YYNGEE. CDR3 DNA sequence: TGTGCCAGCAGCTACCGGGGTGAGGCTGAAGCTTTCTTT. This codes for CASSYRGEAEAFF.

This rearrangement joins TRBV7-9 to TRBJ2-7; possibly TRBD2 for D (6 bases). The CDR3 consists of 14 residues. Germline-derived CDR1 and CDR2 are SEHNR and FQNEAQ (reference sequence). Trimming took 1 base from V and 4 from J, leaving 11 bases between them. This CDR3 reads CASSLDGGTYEQYF. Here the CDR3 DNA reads TGTGCCAGCAGCTTAGACGGGGGAACTTACGAGCAGTACTTC. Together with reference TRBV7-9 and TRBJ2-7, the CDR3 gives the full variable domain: DTGVSQNPRHKITKRGQNVTFRCDPISEHNRLYWYRQTLGQGPEFLTYFQNEAQLEKSRLLSDRFSAERPKGSFSTLEIQRTEQGDSAMYLCASSLDGGTYEQYFGPGTRLTVT.

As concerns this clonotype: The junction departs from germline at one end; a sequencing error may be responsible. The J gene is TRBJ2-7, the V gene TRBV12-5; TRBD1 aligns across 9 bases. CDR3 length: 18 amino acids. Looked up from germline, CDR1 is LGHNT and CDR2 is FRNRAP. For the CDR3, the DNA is TGTGCCAGTGGTTTAGTAGGAGGACAGGGGACCGTCACCTCCGAGCAGTACTTC. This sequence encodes CASGLVGGQGTVTSEQYF.

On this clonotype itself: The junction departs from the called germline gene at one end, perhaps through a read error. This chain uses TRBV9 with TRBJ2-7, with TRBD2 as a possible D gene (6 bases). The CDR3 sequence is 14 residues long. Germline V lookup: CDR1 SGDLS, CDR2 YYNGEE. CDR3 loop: CASSGGEVGYEEYF. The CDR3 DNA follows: TGCGCCAGCAGCGGAGGGGAGGTCGGGTACGAGGAGTACTTC.

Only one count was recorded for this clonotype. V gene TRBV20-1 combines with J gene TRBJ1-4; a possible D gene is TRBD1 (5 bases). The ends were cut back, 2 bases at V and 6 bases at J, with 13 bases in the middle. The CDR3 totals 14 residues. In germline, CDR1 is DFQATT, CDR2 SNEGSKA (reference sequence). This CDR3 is CSARSVQGDEKLFF. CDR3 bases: TGCAGTGCTAGATCAGTGCAGGGCGATGAAAAACTGTTTTTT.

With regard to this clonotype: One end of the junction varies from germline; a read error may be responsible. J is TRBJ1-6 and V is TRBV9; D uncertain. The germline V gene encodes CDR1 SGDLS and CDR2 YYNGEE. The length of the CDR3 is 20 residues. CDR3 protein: CASRVTPGRPRAPYNSPLHF. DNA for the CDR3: TGTGCCAGCCGCGTGACCCCCGGTCGGCCCCGCGCCCCTTATAATTCACCCCTCCACTTT.

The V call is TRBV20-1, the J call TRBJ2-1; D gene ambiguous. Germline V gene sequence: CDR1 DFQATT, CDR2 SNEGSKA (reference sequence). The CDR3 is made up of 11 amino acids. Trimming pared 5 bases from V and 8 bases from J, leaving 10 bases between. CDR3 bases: TGCAGTGCTCGAATCGTTGATGAGCAGTTCTTC. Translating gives CSARIVDEQFF.

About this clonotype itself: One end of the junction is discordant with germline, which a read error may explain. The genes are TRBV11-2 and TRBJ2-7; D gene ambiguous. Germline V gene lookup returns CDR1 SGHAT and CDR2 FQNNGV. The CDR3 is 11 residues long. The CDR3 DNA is TGTGCCAGCAGTTGCGGCAACGAGGAGTACTTC. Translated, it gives CASSCGNEEYF. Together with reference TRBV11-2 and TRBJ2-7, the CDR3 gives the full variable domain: EAGVAQSPRYKIIEKRQSVAFWCNPISGHATLYWYQQILGQGPKLLIQFQNNGVVDDSQLPKDRFSAERLKGVDSTLKIQPAKLEDSAVYLCASSCGNEEYFGPGTRLTVT.

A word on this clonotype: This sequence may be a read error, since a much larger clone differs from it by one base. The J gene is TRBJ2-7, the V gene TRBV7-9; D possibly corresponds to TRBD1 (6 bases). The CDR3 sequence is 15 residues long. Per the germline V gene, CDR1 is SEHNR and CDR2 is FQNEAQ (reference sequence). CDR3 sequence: CASSLNRAASYKQYF. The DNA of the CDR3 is TGTGCCAGCAGCTTAAACAGGGCCGCCTCCTACAAGCAGTACTTC.

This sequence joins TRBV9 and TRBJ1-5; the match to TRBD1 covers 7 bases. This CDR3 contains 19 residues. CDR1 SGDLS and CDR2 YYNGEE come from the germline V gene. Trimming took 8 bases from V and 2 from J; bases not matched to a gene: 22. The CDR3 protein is CASSNRDRDTQYCNQPQHF. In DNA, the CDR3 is TGTGCCAGTAGTAACCGGGACAGAGATACGCAGTATTGCAATCAGCCCCAGCATTTT.

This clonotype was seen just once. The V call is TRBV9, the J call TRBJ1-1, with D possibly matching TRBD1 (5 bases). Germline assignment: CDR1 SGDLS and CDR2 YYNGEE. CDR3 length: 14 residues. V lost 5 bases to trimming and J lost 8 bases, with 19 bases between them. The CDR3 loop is CASREDSGEGEAFF. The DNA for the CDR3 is TGTGCCAGCAGGGAAGACAGTGGGGAGGGAGAAGCTTTCTTT.

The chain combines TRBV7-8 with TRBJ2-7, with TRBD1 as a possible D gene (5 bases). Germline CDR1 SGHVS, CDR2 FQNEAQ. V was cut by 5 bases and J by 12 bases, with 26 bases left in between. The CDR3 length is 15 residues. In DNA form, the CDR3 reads TGTGCCAGCAGCCGGAACAGGTCTGGGGCCAACGTGCTGTACTTC. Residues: CASSRNRSGANVLYF.

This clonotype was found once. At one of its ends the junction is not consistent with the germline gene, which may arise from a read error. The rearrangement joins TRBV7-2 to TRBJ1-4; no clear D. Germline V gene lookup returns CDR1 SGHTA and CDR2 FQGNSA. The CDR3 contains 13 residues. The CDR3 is CASSLEADGTRFF. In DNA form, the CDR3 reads TGTGCCAGCAGCTTAGAGGCCGATGGAACACGGTTCTTT. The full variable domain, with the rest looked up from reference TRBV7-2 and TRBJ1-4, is GAGVSQSPSNKVTEKGKDVELRCDPISGHTALYWYRQSLGQGLEFLIYFQGNSAPDKSGLPSDRFSAERTGGSVSTLTIQRTQQEDSAVYLCASSLEADGTRFFGSGTQLSVL.

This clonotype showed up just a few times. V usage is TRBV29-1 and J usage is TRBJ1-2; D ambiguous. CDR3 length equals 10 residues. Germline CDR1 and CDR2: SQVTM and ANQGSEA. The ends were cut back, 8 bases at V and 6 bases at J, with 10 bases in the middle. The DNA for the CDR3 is TGCAGCTCGGGTACGGATGGCTACACCTTC. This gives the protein CSSGTDGYTF.

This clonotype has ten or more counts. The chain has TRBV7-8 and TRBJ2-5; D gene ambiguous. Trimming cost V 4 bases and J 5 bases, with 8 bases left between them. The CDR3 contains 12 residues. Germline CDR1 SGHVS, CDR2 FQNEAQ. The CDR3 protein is CASSSYRETQYF. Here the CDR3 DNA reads TGTGCCAGCAGCTCCTATAGGGAGACCCAGTACTTC. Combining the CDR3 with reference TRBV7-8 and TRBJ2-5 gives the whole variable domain GAGVSQSPRYKVAKRGQDVALRCDPISGHVSLFWYQQALGQGPEFLTYFQNEAQLDKSGLPSDRFFAERPEGSVSTLKIQRTQQEDSAVYLCASSSYRETQYFGPGTRLLVL.